The source of this TCR beta chain is a study of T cells in Graves' hyperthyroidism and ophthalmopathy. PBMCs were sourced from less than 13 ml fresh peripheral blood. This clonotype occurred many times. Researchers took RNA transcripts and amplified the TCR beta CDR3 regions from them. HTBI primers were the set used in a first-round RT-PCR of the TCR CDR3. TCRdb re-analysed the multiplex PCR reads in MiXCR, keeping a single row per CDR3 protein. This table has hundreds of thousands of distinct CDR3 sequences, 15% to 17% appearing once. The CDR3 length is 17 residues. Germline V lookup: CDR1 SGHAT, CDR2 FQNNGV. V dropped 2 bases and J dropped 1; count of bases not matched to a gene: 6.

The chain links TRBV11-2 to TRBJ2-1, with 9 bases identical to TRBD2. This sequence was found in a woman between 18 and 29 years old with Graves' hyperthyroidism. Sequencing was done on a sample of blood. The CDR3 sequence is CASSLYPSGESYNEQFF. For the CDR3, the DNA is TGTGCCAGCAGCTTATATCCTAGCGGGGAGTCCTACAATGAGCAGTTCTTC. The whole variable domain, filled in from reference TRBV11-2 and TRBJ2-1, reads EAGVAQSPRYKIIEKRQSVAFWCNPISGHATLYWYQQILGQGPKLLIQFQNNGVVDDSQLPKDRFSAERLKGVDSTLKIQPAKLEDSAVYLCASSLYPSGESYNEQFFGPGTRLTVL.